There are many counts of the clone carrying this TCR beta chain. What it recognizes is unknown. This sample stems from a study of T cell repertoires in cytomegalovirus infection. On the study more broadly: As its CMV epitopes, the study selected recently identified HLA-C-restricted and well-studied HLA-B-restricted targets. Both CMV infection and a matching HLA type were indicated by public TCR beta signatures.

TCRdb recomputed calls from the reads with MiXCR, one row per CDR3 protein. The sample has around 770,000 distinct CDR3 sequences; 25% to 35% are singletons. Germline-derived CDR1 and CDR2 are SGHVS and FQNEAQ. This CDR3 spans 17 amino acids. V was shortened by 6 bases and J by 2 bases, with 20 bases between the two germline ends. Study-wide findings and caveats: Dominating the ex vivo response were HLA-C-restricted CMV-specific TCR beta clonotypes. Cumulative public TCR beta family frequency identified carriers of CMV plus the relevant HLA.

The sequence came from a human donor in good health (CMV status not recorded). Some clones in this sample may be carry-over from other donors' samples. This chain links TRBV7-8 with TRBJ1-5; perhaps TRBD1 as D (5 bases). The material sequenced was cultured CD8+ T cells from PBMCs, taken from culture after CMV antigen stimulation. The CDR3 bases are TGTGCCAGCAGTTTGGTTAGGGACGGGGGAGGCAATCAGCCCCAGCATTTT. Translating gives CASSLVRDGGGNQPQHF.